This T cell receptor beta chain was retrieved from a study of shared clonotypes between healthy human individuals. Repertoires were generated with immunoSEQ multiplex PCR, while TCRdb's copy carries only in-frame clones and drops some. The data hold approximately 1.4 million clones, with 95% to 99% observed a single time. To note about this clone: Its antigen is unknown.

The study, taken as a whole, reports: Even with large depth, rarefaction showed that sorted-subset sequencing was incomplete. The naive CD4 repertoires of a few donors were compared, and about 5% of clonotypes were shared.

The CDR3 covers 15 residues. Germline assignment: CDR1 MNHNS and CDR2 SASEGT. V lost 2 bases to trimming and J lost 3 bases, with 11 bases between them. The chain is built from TRBV6-1 and TRBJ1-5, with D perhaps TRBD1 (6 bases). This clonotype originated in a man aged 30 to 45 in good health. Sequenced material: naive CD4+ T cells sorted from blood. Indicated subset: CD45RA+ positively selected. The CDR3 coding sequence is TGTGCCAGCAGTGAAAAGGACAGAAACAATCAGCCCCAGCATTTT. Translation gives CASSEKDRNNQPQHF.